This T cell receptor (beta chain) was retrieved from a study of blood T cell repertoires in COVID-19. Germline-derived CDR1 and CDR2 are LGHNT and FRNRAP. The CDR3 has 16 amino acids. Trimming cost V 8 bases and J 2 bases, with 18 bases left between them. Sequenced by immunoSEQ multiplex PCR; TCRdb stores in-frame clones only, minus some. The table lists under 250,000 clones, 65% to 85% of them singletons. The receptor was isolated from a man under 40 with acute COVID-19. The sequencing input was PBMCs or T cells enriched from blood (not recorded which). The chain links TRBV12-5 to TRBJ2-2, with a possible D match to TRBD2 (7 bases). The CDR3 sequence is CASRPVAGANTGELFF. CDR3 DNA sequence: TGTGCTAGTCGTCCGGTGGCGGGGGCTAACACCGGGGAGCTGTTTTTT.